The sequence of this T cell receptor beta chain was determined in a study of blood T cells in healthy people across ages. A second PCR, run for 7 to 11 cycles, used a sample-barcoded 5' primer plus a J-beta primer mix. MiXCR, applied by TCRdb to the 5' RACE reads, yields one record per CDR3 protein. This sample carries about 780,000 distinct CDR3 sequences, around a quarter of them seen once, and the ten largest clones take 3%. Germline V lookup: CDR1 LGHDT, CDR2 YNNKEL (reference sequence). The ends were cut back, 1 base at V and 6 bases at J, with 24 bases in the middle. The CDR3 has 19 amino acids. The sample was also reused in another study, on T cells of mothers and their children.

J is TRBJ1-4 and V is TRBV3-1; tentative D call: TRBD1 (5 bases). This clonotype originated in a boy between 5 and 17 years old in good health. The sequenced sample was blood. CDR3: CASSQGVGRGANRDEKLFF. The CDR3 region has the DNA TGTGCCAGCAGCCAAGGAGTGGGTCGTGGGGCGAACCGAGATGAAAAACTGTTTTTT.